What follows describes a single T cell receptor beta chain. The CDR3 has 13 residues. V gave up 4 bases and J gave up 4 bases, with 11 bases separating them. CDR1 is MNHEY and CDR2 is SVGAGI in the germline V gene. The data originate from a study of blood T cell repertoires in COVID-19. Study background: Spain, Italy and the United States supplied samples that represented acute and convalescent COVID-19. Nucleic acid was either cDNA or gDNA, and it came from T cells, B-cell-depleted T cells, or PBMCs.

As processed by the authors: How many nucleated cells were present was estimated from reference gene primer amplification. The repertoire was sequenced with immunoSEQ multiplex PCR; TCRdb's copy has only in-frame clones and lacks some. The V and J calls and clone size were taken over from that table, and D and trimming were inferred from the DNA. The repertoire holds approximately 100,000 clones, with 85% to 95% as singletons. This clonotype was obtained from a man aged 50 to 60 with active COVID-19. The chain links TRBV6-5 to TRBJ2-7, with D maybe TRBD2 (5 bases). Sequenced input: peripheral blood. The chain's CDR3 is CASSSQEGYEQYF. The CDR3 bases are TGTGCCAGCAGTTCCCAAGAGGGATACGAGCAGTACTTC.